This TCR beta chain was sequenced for a study of Ad26.COV2.S vaccination and SARS-CoV-2 variants. Generated by immunoSEQ multiplex PCR, the TCRdb table keeps only in-frame clones and is missing some. The sample gives around 300,000 clones, about 87% of which show up once; 6.4% is in the top ten. Treatment described: about 20 received Ad26.COV2.S at low or high dose, single or two shots; a few received placebo; per-sample allocation not given. Samples were taken on day 63 after the first vaccine or placebo injection. This specimen consisted of peripheral blood, obtained in a trial of Ad26.COV2.S vaccine versus placebo. The sequence came from a person aged 18 to 59 who received the Ad26.COV2.S COVID-19 vaccine or a placebo.

CDR3 protein: CASSDLRGVETQYF. CDR3 DNA: TGTGCCAGCAGTGATCTTAGAGGTGTGGAGACCCAGTACTTC. The chain uses TRBV6-1 and TRBJ2-5; D is unresolved. This CDR3 spans 14 amino acids. The germline V and J ends were trimmed by 3 bases and 5 bases, with 13 bases remaining between them. The V gene's germline CDR1 is MNHNS and CDR2 SASEGT.